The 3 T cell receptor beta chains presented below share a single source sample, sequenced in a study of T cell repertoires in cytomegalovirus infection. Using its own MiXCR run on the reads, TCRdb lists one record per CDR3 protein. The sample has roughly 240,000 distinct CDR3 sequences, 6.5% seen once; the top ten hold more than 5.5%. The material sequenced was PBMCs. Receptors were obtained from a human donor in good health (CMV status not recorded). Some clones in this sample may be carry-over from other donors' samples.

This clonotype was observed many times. The DNA for the CDR3 is TGTGCCAGCAGTTACTCGACCGGGGGCGATTTTCAGCCCCAGCATTTT. This gives the protein CASSYSTGGDFQPQHF. The chain employs TRBV6-2 or TRBV6-3 and TRBJ1-5, with TRBD1 as a possible D gene (6 bases). The CDR3 runs to 16 residues. The V and J ends lost 0 bases and 6 bases respectively, with 15 bases between them. CDR1 is MNHEY, CDR2 SVGEGT, per germline.

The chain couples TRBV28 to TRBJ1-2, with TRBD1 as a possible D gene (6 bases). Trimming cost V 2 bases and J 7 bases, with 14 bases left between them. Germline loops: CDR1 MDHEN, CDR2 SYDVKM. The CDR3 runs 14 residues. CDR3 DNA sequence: TGTGCCAGCAGTTTAGCGGCAGGGGTGGCTGGCTACACCTTC. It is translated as CASSLAAGVAGYTF.

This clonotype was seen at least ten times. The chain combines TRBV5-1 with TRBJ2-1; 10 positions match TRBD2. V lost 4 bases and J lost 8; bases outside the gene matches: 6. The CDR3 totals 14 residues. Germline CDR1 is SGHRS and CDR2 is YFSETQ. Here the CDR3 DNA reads TGCGCCAGCAGCCGCAGCGGGGGGGGCGATGAGCAGTTCTTC. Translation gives CASSRSGGGDEQFF.